Listed below are T cell receptor beta chains from one sample, sequenced in a study of T-cell memory formation after mild COVID-19. TCRdb re-called the 5' RACE reads through MiXCR, storing one row per CDR3 protein. The data contain 200,000 to 250,000 distinct CDR3 sequences, roughly 10% of them singletons. Sequencing was done on a sample of PBMCs or a T cell subset sorted from them (not recorded which). These receptor sequences come from a man aged 18-30 years who had mild COVID-19 (a few samples of this study predate the infection). Cell type and time point are not known. Both conserved end residues are part of each CDR3. A D gene is named only where the DNA matches it firmly. The size field is filled for only some rows; it gives once, few, many or a size class.

size	V	J	D	DNA	CDR3
few	TRBV7-2	TRBJ2-7	TRBD1	TGTGCCAGCAGCCGACCCCTCTTTGGGACAGAAGCCTACGAGCAGTACTTC	CASSRPLFGTEAYEQYF
NA	TRBV29-1	TRBJ2-3	TRBD1	TGCAGCGCCCTGGGACAGAATACGCAGTATTTT	CSALGQNTQYF
many	TRBV20-1	TRBJ2-5	NA	TGCAGTGCTAGAGACCACATGGGACCGAACTCCGAGACCCAGTACTTC	CSARDHMGPNSETQYF
few	TRBV3-1	TRBJ2-5	NA	TGTGCCAGCAGCCAAGTTTTCGGAGAGACCCAGTACTTC	CASSQVFGETQYF
few	TRBV4-1	TRBJ2-1	TRBD2	TGCGCCAGCAGCCAAGATAAGAGCGGGGGGGATGGTGAGCAGTTCTTC	CASSQDKSGGDGEQFF
NA	TRBV27	TRBJ2-1	TRBD2	TGTGCCAGCAGTTTATCGATGGCTAGCGGGGGCCCTAATGAGCAGTTCTTC	CASSLSMASGGPNEQFF
NA	TRBV11-3	TRBJ2-5	NA	TGTGCCAGCAGCTTAGACGGACGTCCTGGGGAGACCCAGTACTTC	CASSLDGRPGETQYF
few	TRBV29-1	TRBJ1-3	NA	TGCAGCGCATCAGGGTGGAGAAACACCATATATTTT	CSASGWRNTIYF
many	TRBV6-5	TRBJ1-1	NA	TGTGCCAGCAGTTACTGGAGTTACACTGAAGCTTTCTTT	CASSYWSYTEAFF
NA	TRBV5-1	TRBJ2-7	NA	TGCGCCAGCAGCTTGGGAGCCGGGACCCGGGCTGGGGAGCAGTACTTC	CASSLGAGTRAGEQYF
few	TRBV4-2	TRBJ2-3	TRBD2	TGTGCCAGCAGCCAAGATAAGGCTAGCGGGGGGGCTGATACGCAGTATTTT	CASSQDKASGGADTQYF
few	TRBV4-2	TRBJ1-1	NA	TGTGCCAGCAGCCAAGATGGGATAACTGAAGCTTTCTTT	CASSQDGITEAFF
few	TRBV18	TRBJ1-1	NA	TGTGCCAGCTCACCCCGGGAGACTAACACTGAAGCTTTCTTT	CASSPRETNTEAFF
NA	TRBV7-3	TRBJ2-3	TRBD2	TGTGCCAGCAGCAGAACAGCTAGCGGGGGGGATACGCAGTATTTT	CASSRTASGGDTQYF
NA	TRBV5-1	TRBJ2-4	TRBD1	TGCGCCAGCAGCTCAGGGACAGGAGGAAACATTCAGTACTTC	CASSSGTGGNIQYF
NA	TRBV20-1	TRBJ1-5	NA	TGCAGTACTGGGGGGGGCAATCAGCCCCAGCATTTT	CSTGGGNQPQHF
few	TRBV2	TRBJ1-6	NA	TGTGCCAGCTTTTGGGGTAATAATTCACCCCTCCACTTT	CASFWGNNSPLHF
few	TRBV5-4	TRBJ1-1	NA	TGTGCCAGCAGCCCTTCTGGGACAAACCTTGAAGCTTTCTTT	CASSPSGTNLEAFF
many	TRBV29-1	TRBJ2-5	NA	TGCAGCGTTGCGTACAGCCAAGAGACCCAGTACTTC	CSVAYSQETQYF
NA	TRBV7-3	TRBJ2-2	TRBD2	TGTGCCAGCAGCTTAGTAGGAGCGGGGGGCACCGGGGAGCTGTTTTTT	CASSLVGAGGTGELFF
many	TRBV9	TRBJ1-5	TRBD1	TGTGCCAGCAGCGTACAGGGGGGTCAGCCCCAGCATTTT	CASSVQGGQPQHF
few	TRBV7-2	TRBJ1-1	TRBD1	TGTGCCAGCAGCTTGACAGGGGGGATTGGGGCTGAAGCTTTCTTT	CASSLTGGIGAEAFF
many	TRBV4-3	TRBJ2-3	NA	TGCGCCAGCAGCCTTCAATCCTTGGGGGGCCGGGATACGCAGTATTTT	CASSLQSLGGRDTQYF
once	TRBV12-3/TRBV12-4	TRBJ2-2	NA	TGTGCCAGCAGCCTAGGGGTCGACATCCTGGGTCCCCTTGAGCTGTTTTTT	CASSLGVDILGPLELFF
many	TRBV18	TRBJ1-2	NA	TGTGCCAGCTCACCAGACGCAGTTTATGGCTACACCTTC	CASSPDAVYGYTF
many	TRBV5-1	TRBJ2-1	TRBD1	TGCGCCAGCAGCCACGGGACAGGGGATAATGAGCAGTTCTTC	CASSHGTGDNEQFF
NA	TRBV5-1	TRBJ1-1	NA	TGCGCCAGCAGCTTCACAGAGACGAACACTGAAGCTTTCTTT	CASSFTETNTEAFF
few	TRBV4-2	TRBJ2-5	NA	TGTGCCAGCAGCCTTAGCGGCGCGTGGCAAGAGACCCAGTACTTC	CASSLSGAWQETQYF
NA	TRBV19	TRBJ1-5	NA	TGTGCCAGTAGTATTCGGGATTCCCCTTATAGCAATCAGCCCCAGCATTTT	CASSIRDSPYSNQPQHF
NA	TRBV21-1	TRBJ2-3	NA	TGTGCCAGCGGTAAGACTAGCGCCATGGTGACAGATACGCAGTATTTT	CASGKTSAMVTDTQYF
NA	TRBV29-1	TRBJ1-6	NA	TGCAGCGTTGCCGGGTCGAGGGGATCACCCCTCCACTTT	CSVAGSRGSPLHF
few	TRBV10-3	TRBJ2-3	TRBD2	TGTGCCATCAGCGAGGGACTAGCGTATACGAGCACAGATACGCAGTATTTT	CAISEGLAYTSTDTQYF
few	TRBV12-3/TRBV12-4	TRBJ1-5	NA	TGTGCCAGCAGTTTTGTGGCTGCGGGCAATCAGCCCCAGCATTTT	CASSFVAAGNQPQHF
many	TRBV7-2	TRBJ2-1	NA	TGTGCCAGCAGCTCCACCCAGGGCGGCCCCAGGGATGAGCAGTTCTTC	CASSSTQGGPRDEQFF
many	TRBV7-3	TRBJ2-1	NA	TGTGCCAGCAGCTTAGGGGGCGCCTCCTACAATGAGCAGTTCTTC	CASSLGGASYNEQFF
NA	TRBV29-1	TRBJ2-2	NA	TGCAGCGTTGTGACAGGACTCCAGAACACCGGGGAGCTGTTTTTT	CSVVTGLQNTGELFF
many	TRBV7-2	TRBJ2-1	NA	TGTGCCAGCAGCTCCAACTCCTACAATGAGCAGTTCTTC	CASSSNSYNEQFF
few	TRBV7-2	TRBJ2-1	TRBD2	TGTGCCAGCTTCGGGACTAGCGGGTTTTACAATGAGCAGTTCTTC	CASFGTSGFYNEQFF
few	TRBV7-2	TRBJ1-6	NA	TGTGCCAGCAGCTCATGGCTACCGGGCTCACCCCTCCACTTT	CASSSWLPGSPLHF
many	TRBV3-1	TRBJ2-3	TRBD1	TGTGCCAGCAGCGCCCGGGACAGGATCACAGATACGCAGTATTTT	CASSARDRITDTQYF
few	TRBV20-1	TRBJ2-3	TRBD2	TGCAGTGCTACTATAGCGGGGGGCCGAGAGGGTACGCAGTATTTT	CSATIAGGREGTQYF
NA	TRBV5-5	TRBJ2-5	TRBD1	TGTGCCAGCAGCGGGCCCGGGACAGTCCAAGAGACCCAGTACTTC	CASSGPGTVQETQYF
many	TRBV5-1	TRBJ2-1	TRBD2	TGCGCCAGCAGCTTGGGCCAGGGAGGGAGCAATGAGCAGTTCTTC	CASSLGQGGSNEQFF
few	TRBV7-9	TRBJ1-5	TRBD1	TGTGCCAGCAGCTCCGGACAGGGGTATCAGCCCCAGCATTTT	CASSSGQGYQPQHF
NA	TRBV29-1	TRBJ1-1	NA	TGCAGCGTTGGGGCATTCGATAGAGCCAAAGCTTTCTTT	CSVGAFDRAKAFF
few	TRBV11-2	TRBJ2-2	TRBD1	TGTGCCAGCAGCCTGGGACAGGGGGACACCGGGGAGCTGTTTTTT	CASSLGQGDTGELFF
few	TRBV5-4	TRBJ2-7	TRBD2	TGTGCCAGCAGCTGGACTAGCGGGGGCTCCTACGAGCAGTACTTC	CASSWTSGGSYEQYF
few	TRBV25-1	TRBJ1-6	TRBD1	TGTGCCAGCAGTGATCACCGGGGACAGGGTGGCGGTTCACCCCTCCACTTT	CASSDHRGQGGGSPLHF
few	TRBV29-1	TRBJ1-1	NA	TGCAGCGTTGAAGGGGTAGGGGGGGCAAACACTGAAGCTTTCTTT	CSVEGVGGANTEAFF
few	TRBV20-1	TRBJ2-3	NA	TGCAGTGCTAGAAAGACAGGGGAGGGAACAGATACGCAGTATTTT	CSARKTGEGTDTQYF
few	TRBV30	TRBJ1-4	NA	TGTGCCTGGAGTGTTATGGGAAAACTGTTTTTT	CAWSVMGKLFF
many	TRBV12-3/TRBV12-4	TRBJ2-7	NA	TGTGCCAGCAGTTCCCGCTACGAGCAGTACTTC	CASSSRYEQYF
many	TRBV5-4	TRBJ2-3	NA	TGTGCCAGCAGCTTGGCGTCTACCCACACAGATACGCAGTATTTT	CASSLASTHTDTQYF
few	TRBV7-3	TRBJ1-1	NA	TGTGCCAGCAGCCCTCAGTTAGTGAACACTGAAGCTTTCTTT	CASSPQLVNTEAFF
few	TRBV5-1	TRBJ2-4	NA	TGCGCCAGCAGCTTGCTTCCCTCCAAAAACATTCAGTACTTC	CASSLLPSKNIQYF
many	TRBV12-3/TRBV12-4	TRBJ2-1	NA	TGTGCCAGCATCAATTACAGGGGGGGTGAGCAGTTCTTC	CASINYRGGEQFF
NA	TRBV27	TRBJ2-1	NA	TGTGCCAGCAGTTTCCTAGCGTTGGCTGAGCAGTTCTTC	CASSFLALAEQFF